Listed below are T cell receptor beta chains from one sample, sequenced in a study of T cell responses to AZD1222 COVID-19 vaccine. Profiling relied on immunoSEQ multiplex PCR, and the TCRdb table lists in-frame clones only, not all of them. The data hold more than 75,000 clones, with around nine tenths observed a single time. The source was peripheral blood, collected on day 0 of AZD1222 vaccination. Source of these receptors: an adult in good health. Each CDR3 is given without its conserved first and last residue. Each record gives: D gene, J gene, V gene, CDR3 protein. A D gene is named only where the DNA matches it firmly.

>TRBD1|TRBJ1-2|TRBV29-1
SAEYRGGDGYT
>TRBD1|TRBJ1-6|TRBV27
ASSPQQGIGTPLH
>.|TRBJ2-5|TRBV28
ASSWTQETQY
>.|TRBJ1-2|TRBV10-3
AISESGTLYGYT
>.|TRBJ1-5|TRBV28
ASRPLLGPQH
>TRBD1|TRBJ2-5|TRBV19
ASSTGDRTETQY
>TRBD1|TRBJ2-7|TRBV27
ASSPGQGPYEQY
>.|TRBJ2-2|TRBV9
ASSPRDLRGNTGELF
>.|TRBJ1-5|TRBV19
ASTDSNQPQH
>.|TRBJ1-2|TRBV10-3
AISESAYGYT
>.|TRBJ1-2|TRBV5-1
ASSLSPGQSFYGYT
>.|TRBJ2-3|TRBV7-2
ASSLLGASTDTQY
>.|TRBJ1-2|TRBV6-5
ASSYPVYREENGYT
>TRBD1|TRBJ2-5|TRBV5-4
ASTRDRVRETQY
>TRBD2|TRBJ2-1|TRBV20-1
SASFLAGGENEQF
>.|TRBJ2-1|TRBV6-5
ASTPGMYNEQF
>TRBD1|TRBJ1-2|TRBV28
ASSHRGPYGYT
>.|TRBJ1-5|TRBV28
ASSSSGLPDQPQH
>.|TRBJ1-1|TRBV2
ASINEQASNTEAF
>.|TRBJ1-5|TRBV2
ASKGGDSNQPQH
>.|TRBJ1-1|TRBV28
ASWDFGGAF
>.|TRBJ2-2|TRBV7-9
ASSSLGRSGELF
>.|TRBJ2-1|TRBV12-5
ASGLVRDGAVSSYNEQF
>TRBD2|TRBJ2-2|TRBV4-2
ASSRRLAGANTGELF
>TRBD1|TRBJ2-1|TRBV15
ATSRGGTGYHEQF
>.|TRBJ2-1|TRBV7-3
ASSLSGSSYNEQF
>.|TRBJ1-3|TRBV6-2/TRBV6-3
ASSYRWADSGNTIY
>TRBD2|TRBJ2-3|TRBV20-1
SASAPASGGASWMDTQY
>.|TRBJ1-1|TRBV18
ASSPPTVNTEAF
>.|TRBJ2-4|TRBV6-4
ASRDGTPREDIQY
>.|TRBJ2-1|TRBV20-1
SASSGQIYNEQF
>.|TRBJ2-1|TRBV7-8
ASSLAKTVSYNEQF
>.|TRBJ1-1|TRBV5-1
ASSLGERNTEAF
>.|TRBJ1-6|TRBV11-2
ASSLDRNSPLH
>.|TRBJ1-2|TRBV5-4
ASSLVSVDYGYT
>TRBD2|TRBJ2-1|TRBV20-1
SASSTGTTGAEF
>TRBD1|TRBJ2-7|TRBV11-2
ASSSEWDRGLYEQY
>.|TRBJ1-3|TRBV18
ASSPGGNSRTEGYSGNTIY
>TRBD1|TRBJ1-4|TRBV10-3
AISEGRGGPTNEKLF
>.|TRBJ2-1|TRBV6-2/TRBV6-3
ASSYRGRNEQF
>TRBD1|TRBJ2-3|TRBV9
ASSVRLRDRGGTDTQY
>TRBD1|TRBJ2-7|TRBV5-1
ASSLVGQGYEQY
>.|TRBJ1-1|TRBV7-9
ASSSPLEAF
>.|TRBJ2-3|TRBV9
ASSTGLDLSTDTQY
>TRBD1|TRBJ1-1|TRBV5-1
ASSNRGQGTEAF
>.|TRBJ2-5|TRBV2
ASRLGETQY
>TRBD2|TRBJ2-3|TRBV6-6
ASQGLAGGLDTQY
>.|TRBJ2-5|TRBV5-4
ASSLPQETQY